The next 31 T cell receptor beta chains were all read from a single sample in a study of human T cells and chemical hapten exposure. Documented time point: pre-sensitization, week 0. Treatment: therapeutic diphenylcyclopropenone sensitization with weekly scalp DPC. TCRdb processed the RACE reads anew with MiXCR; each CDR3 protein has one entry. The sample records roughly 100,000 distinct CDR3 sequences, roughly 12% being singletons. The sample here was whole blood, taken in connection with sensitization to the hapten diphenylcyclopropenone (DPC). These receptors were obtained from a woman aged 50 to 65 with alopecia areata. Some clones in this sample may be carry-over from other donors' samples.

The rearrangement joins TRBV29-1 to TRBJ1-1, with 8 bases identical to TRBD1. CDR3 length: 17 amino acids. Germline V gives CDR1 SQVTM, CDR2 ANQGSEA. V trimming: 6 bases; J trimming: 1 base; junction bases outside the gene matches: 16. The CDR3: CSVQGGRGRSGNTEAFF. Written as DNA, the CDR3 is TGCAGCGTCCAAGGAGGCAGGGGGCGAAGTGGGAACACTGAAGCTTTCTTT.

This clonotype occurred many times. V is TRBV20-1 and J is TRBJ2-1; the match to TRBD2 covers 7 bases. Trimming took 6 bases from V and 5 from J; bases not matched to a gene: 13. CDR1 is DFQATT and CDR2 is SNEGSKA in the germline V gene (reference sequence). The CDR3 is made up of 15 amino acids. The CDR3 DNA follows: TGCAGTGCCCAGTCGGGCGGGAGCGGGGACAATGAGCAGTTCTTC. Translation gives CSAQSGGSGDNEQFF.

This clonotype was seen ten or more times. The genes are TRBV3-1 and TRBJ1-2, with a tentative D call TRBD1 (5 bases). V was cut by 4 bases and J by 6 bases, with 21 bases left in between. Germline CDR1 reads LGHDT; CDR2 reads YNNKEL (reference sequence). The CDR3 has 16 amino acids. The CDR3 is CASSPKAQGFQDGYTF. The CDR3 bases are TGTGCCAGCAGCCCAAAGGCGCAGGGCTTTCAGGATGGCTACACCTTC.

This clonotype was seen a few times. This chain links TRBV19 with TRBJ1-5; D might be TRBD1 (6 bases). V was trimmed by 3 bases and J by 3 bases, leaving 15 bases between them. Germline values: CDR1 LNHDA, CDR2 SQIVND (reference sequence). This CDR3 region has 16 residues. As DNA, the CDR3 is TGTGCCAGTAGTATTGCTGGGGGCAGGGACAATCAGCCCCAGCATTTT. Translated: CASSIAGGRDNQPQHF.

This sequence joins TRBV29-1 and TRBJ2-7, with D perhaps matching TRBD1 (6 bases). The CDR3 covers 11 residues. With 6 bases removed from V and 3 bases from J, the gap between germline ends came to 9 bases. Germline CDR1 reads SQVTM; CDR2 reads ANQGSEA. CDR3 region: CSVRGYYEQYF. CDR3 nucleotides: TGCAGCGTCAGGGGATACTACGAGCAGTACTTC.

The chain links TRBV28 to TRBJ2-3; no definite D call. V lost 3 bases, J lost 2 bases, and 15 bases lay in between. The CDR3 spans 16 residues. CDR1 and CDR2 (germline): MDHEN, SYDVKM. The CDR3 DNA reads as TGTGCCAGCAGTTTTTGGACGGGCACGGACACAGATACGCAGTATTTT. Translation: CASSFWTGTDTDTQYF.

This chain uses TRBV12-3 or TRBV12-4 with TRBJ2-1; 7 bases are shared with TRBD2. The V gene end was trimmed by 2 bases and the J gene end by 4 bases; junction bases not matched to a gene: 20. The CDR3 covers 20 residues. The CDR3 sequence: CASSLWGGSLNPATYNEQFF. CDR3 nucleotide sequence: TGTGCCAGCAGTTTATGGGGGGGGTCCCTTAACCCTGCTACTTACAATGAGCAGTTCTTC.

This clonotype was counted between two and nine times. The J gene is TRBJ1-1, the V gene TRBV20-1; possibly TRBD1 for D (5 bases). The CDR3 covers 13 residues. Germline V lookup: CDR1 DFQATT, CDR2 SNEGSKA (reference sequence). Trimming stripped 5 bases from V and 3 bases from J, with 13 bases between. CDR3 nucleotides: TGCAGTGCTTCTTGGGGCCCGTACACTGAAGCTTTCTTT. This sequence encodes CSASWGPYTEAFF.

This clonotype was seen only a few times. The chain has TRBV7-8 and TRBJ2-5, with D unclear. The ends were cut back, 5 bases at V and 5 bases at J, with 15 bases in the middle. Germline CDR1 and CDR2: SGHVS and FQNEAQ. The CDR3 runs to 14 residues. This CDR3 is CASSGQERMETQYF. DNA of the CDR3: TGTGCCAGCAGCGGCCAGGAGAGAATGGAGACCCAGTACTTC.

The genes are TRBV24-1 and TRBJ2-4; maybe TRBD2 (6 bases). With 3 bases removed from V and 1 base from J, the gap between germline ends came to 12 bases. Germline CDR1 and CDR2: KGHDR and SFDVKD. The CDR3 runs 16 residues. The CDR3 region is CATSDGGVGAKNIQYF. The CDR3 nucleotides read TGTGCCACCAGTGATGGAGGGGTCGGCGCCAAAAACATTCAGTACTTC.

This chain uses TRBV28 with TRBJ2-2; D is perhaps TRBD1 (5 bases). The V end was cut by 5 bases, the J end by 1 base, with 11 bases between. The germline gives CDR1 MDHEN, CDR2 SYDVKM. The CDR3 covers 15 residues. The CDR3, as DNA: TGTGCCAGCAGTAAATCTGACAGGAACACCGGGGAGCTGTTTTTT. It encodes CASSKSDRNTGELFF.

The chain joins TRBV29-1 to TRBJ1-1; D uncertain. Germline CDR1 SQVTM, CDR2 ANQGSEA. The CDR3 is 13 residues long. Between the trimmed V and J ends, which lost 7 bases and 4 bases, there was a span of 16 bases. The CDR3 nucleotides are TGCAGCGGCACAGCCGGGATTTTCACTGAAGCTTTCTTT. This translates into CSGTAGIFTEAFF.

A few counts support this clonotype. The chain links TRBV29-1 to TRBJ2-1; possibly TRBD2 for D (5 bases). The CDR3 totals 14 residues. The V gene lost 6 bases and the J gene lost 1 base, with 13 bases spanning the gap. Germline V gene sequence: CDR1 SQVTM, CDR2 ANQGSEA. Here the CDR3 reads CSVSQRESYNEQFF. The DNA for the CDR3 is TGCAGCGTCAGCCAGAGGGAGTCCTACAATGAGCAGTTCTTC.

There are a few counts of this clonotype. The chain carries TRBV5-1 and TRBJ2-5; TRBD1 matches at 8 bases. CDR3 size: 14 residues. Looked up from germline, CDR1 is SGHRS and CDR2 is YFSETQ. J was trimmed by 4 bases and V by 4 bases; bases with no gene match: 6. CDR3 sequence: CASSGGTGRETQYF. The CDR3 DNA reads TGCGCCAGCAGCGGTGGGACAGGCAGAGAGACCCAGTACTTC. Looking up the rest from reference TRBV5-1 and TRBJ2-5 gives the full variable domain: KAGVTQTPRYLIKTRGQQVTLSCSPISGHRSVSWYQQTPGQGLQFLFEYFSETQRNKGNFPGRFSGRQFSNSRSEMNVSTLELGDSALYLCASSGGTGRETQYFGPGTRLLVL.

The sample holds many counts of this clonotype. The V call is TRBV20-1, the J call TRBJ2-5; 11 nucleotides agree with TRBD2. The CDR3 is 15 amino acids. V was pared by 0 bases and J by 5 bases, with 5 bases of the junction left unmatched. Germline CDR1 DFQATT, CDR2 SNEGSKA (reference sequence). The CDR3 region has the DNA TGCAGTGCTAGAGATGGAAGACTAGCGGGGGAGACCCAGTACTTC. Translated: CSARDGRLAGETQYF.

This clonotype was seen ten or more times. The rearrangement links TRBV7-2 to TRBJ1-4; D may be TRBD1 (5 bases). CDR3 size: 15 residues. V was trimmed by 2 bases and J by 4 bases, leaving 11 bases between them. In germline, CDR1 is SGHTA, CDR2 FQGNSA. The CDR3 loop reads CASSLPGLGNEKLFF. The CDR3 coding sequence is TGTGCCAGCAGCTTACCGGGACTCGGTAATGAAAAACTGTTTTTT.

This clonotype showed up just a few times. The chain combines TRBV7-2 with TRBJ2-5; D unclear. Germline V lookup: CDR1 SGHTA, CDR2 FQGNSA. The CDR3 extends over 11 amino acids. Trimming shortened V by 3 bases and J by 7 bases, and 6 bases separated the two germline ends. The CDR3 DNA follows: TGTGCCAGCAGCTTTGGCCCGACCCAGTACTTC. Its protein product is CASSFGPTQYF.

There are many counts of this clonotype. The rearrangement links TRBV29-1 to TRBJ2-3; TRBD1 is a possible D gene (6 bases). V gave up 4 bases and J gave up 2 bases, with 10 bases separating them. This CDR3 region has 13 residues. Germline-derived CDR1 and CDR2 are SQVTM and ANQGSEA. For the CDR3, the DNA is TGCAGCGTTGCCTGGACAGACACAGATACGCAGTATTTT. This encodes CSVAWTDTDTQYF.

The chain couples TRBV29-1 to TRBJ1-1; the match to TRBD1 covers 8 bases. The J segment lost 0 bases and the V segment lost 6 bases, leaving 6 bases of the junction unmatched. This CDR3 comprises 14 residues. CDR1 SQVTM and CDR2 ANQGSEA come from the germline V gene. CDR3 nucleotides: TGCAGCGTCTTTTTACAGGGGGTGAACACTGAAGCTTTCTTT. Translating gives CSVFLQGVNTEAFF. The full variable domain, with the rest looked up from reference TRBV29-1 and TRBJ1-1, is SAVISQKPSRDICQRGTSLTIQCQVDSQVTMMFWYRQQPGQSLTLIATANQGSEATYESGFVIDKFPISRPNLTFSTLTVSNMSPEDSSIYLCSVFLQGVNTEAFFGQGTRLTVV.

This clonotype was recorded many times. This chain connects TRBV29-1 to TRBJ2-5; D ambiguous. Trimming removed 7 bases from V and 4 bases from J, with 10 bases in between. The CDR3 contains 11 residues. Germline-derived CDR1 and CDR2 are SQVTM and ANQGSEA. CDR3 sequence (DNA): TGCAGCGCTGGACCCGCAGAGACCCAGTACTTC. Its translation: CSAGPAETQYF.

The chain is built from TRBV28 and TRBJ1-6, with no clear D. This CDR3 is built from 12 residues. Germline-derived CDR1 and CDR2 are MDHEN and SYDVKM. V lost 6 bases and J lost 10, with 10 bases in between. The CDR3: CASSLRISPLHF. CDR3 nucleotides: TGTGCCAGCAGCCTCAGGATATCACCCCTCCACTTT.

This clonotype was observed a few times. CDR3 sequence: CASSPYRDSGNEQFF. CDR3 coding DNA: TGTGCCAGCAGCCCTTACCGGGACTCCGGGAATGAGCAGTTCTTC. The chain recombines TRBV3-1 with TRBJ2-1, with D tentatively TRBD2 (6 bases). The CDR3 contains 15 residues. Between the trimmed V and J ends, which lost 4 bases and 7 bases, there was a span of 17 bases. Germline V gene lookup returns CDR1 LGHDT and CDR2 YNNKEL (reference sequence).

This clonotype was picked up many times. The chain employs TRBV6-2 or TRBV6-3 and TRBJ1-5; D remains ambiguous. CDR1 MNHEY and CDR2 SVGEGT come from the germline V gene. The CDR3 is made up of 16 amino acids. V lost 0 bases, J lost 1 base, and 10 bases lay in between. CDR3 amino acids: CASSYSAGRSNQPQHF. The CDR3 bases are TGTGCCAGCAGTTACTCTGCAGGAAGAAGCAATCAGCCCCAGCATTTT.

This clonotype has a count of ten or more. The chain has TRBV7-2 and TRBJ2-7, with D perhaps given as TRBD1 or TRBD2 (5 bases each). Germline values: CDR1 SGHTA, CDR2 FQGNSA. There are 12 residues in the CDR3. Trimming cost V 1 base and J 6 bases, with 7 bases left between them. The CDR3 DNA reads as TGTGCCAGCAGCTTAGGAGGGGCCGAGCAGTACTTC. This gives the protein CASSLGGAEQYF. The full variable domain, with the rest looked up from reference TRBV7-2 and TRBJ2-7, is GAGVSQSPSNKVTEKGKDVELRCDPISGHTALYWYRQSLGQGLEFLIYFQGNSAPDKSGLPSDRFSAERTGGSVSTLTIQRTQQEDSAVYLCASSLGGAEQYFGPGTRLTVT.

The V call is TRBV20-1, the J call TRBJ2-1; D tentatively reads TRBD1 or TRBD2 (5 bases each). V lost 3 bases and J 4 bases, leaving 22 bases between the germline ends. The CDR3 runs 17 residues. The germline gives CDR1 DFQATT, CDR2 SNEGSKA (reference sequence). In DNA form, the CDR3 reads TGCAGTGCTAGGAGAGGGGTAGCCGTCCAATCTTACAATGAGCAGTTCTTC. This translates into CSARRGVAVQSYNEQFF.

The chain has TRBV4-3 and TRBJ2-7; 7 nucleotides match TRBD1. Germline V gene data show CDR1 as LGHNA and CDR2 as YSLEER. The CDR3 sequence is 15 residues long. The ends lost 1 base at V and 2 bases at J; junction bases unmatched: 5. CDR3 bases: TGCGCCAGCAGCCAAGCGAACAGGGGCCCCTACGAGCAGTACTTC. Its translation is CASSQANRGPYEQYF.

The genes are TRBV6-2 or TRBV6-3 and TRBJ2-1, with 14 bases that match TRBD2. Germline CDR1 is MNHEY and CDR2 is SVGEGT. This CDR3 is 21 amino acids long. The junction had 17 bases not matched to a gene; V was cut back by 0 bases and J by 7 bases. The CDR3 here is CASSYSTTSGGASLIKNEQFF. CDR3 sequence (DNA): TGTGCCAGCAGTTACTCCACGACTAGCGGGGGGGCCTCACTTATTAAGAATGAGCAGTTCTTC.

This clonotype was found once. J is TRBJ2-7 and V is TRBV28; the D is unclear. The CDR3 length is 12 residues. V gave up 5 bases and J gave up 6 bases, with 11 bases separating them. Germline lookup yields CDR1 MDHEN and CDR2 SYDVKM. CDR3 region: CASSTGPGEQYF. The CDR3 DNA is TGTGCCAGCAGTACGGGCCCGGGCGAGCAGTACTTC.

The chain combines TRBV28 with TRBJ2-3, with TRBD1 matching over 9 bases. The trim removed 8 bases at V and 6 bases at J, leaving 15 bases unmatched. Germline V lookup: CDR1 MDHEN, CDR2 SYDVKM. This CDR3 comprises 16 residues. The CDR3 DNA sequence: TGTGCCAGCCCCCCTAGCTCACAGGGGGCAACGGATACGCAGTATTTT. It yields the protein CASPPSSQGATDTQYF.

This clonotype turned up a few times. The V gene is TRBV7-8, the J gene TRBJ1-1, with D unclear. This CDR3 contains 13 residues. Germline lookup yields CDR1 SGHVS and CDR2 FQNEAQ. With 2 bases removed from V and 7 bases from J, the gap between germline ends came to 11 bases. The CDR3 is CASSLQDLFEAFF. DNA for the CDR3: TGTGCCAGCAGCTTACAGGACTTATTTGAAGCTTTCTTT.

This clonotype was seen repeatedly, ten times or more. This chain connects TRBV6-5 to TRBJ1-6, with D perhaps TRBD1 (5 bases). The CDR3 length is 15 residues. The germline V gene encodes CDR1 MNHEY and CDR2 SVGAGI. Trimming shortened V by 6 bases and J by 3 bases, and 12 bases separated the two germline ends. The CDR3 here is CASSQKDSYNSPLHF. The DNA for the CDR3 is TGTGCCAGCAGCCAGAAAGACAGCTATAATTCACCCCTCCACTTT.